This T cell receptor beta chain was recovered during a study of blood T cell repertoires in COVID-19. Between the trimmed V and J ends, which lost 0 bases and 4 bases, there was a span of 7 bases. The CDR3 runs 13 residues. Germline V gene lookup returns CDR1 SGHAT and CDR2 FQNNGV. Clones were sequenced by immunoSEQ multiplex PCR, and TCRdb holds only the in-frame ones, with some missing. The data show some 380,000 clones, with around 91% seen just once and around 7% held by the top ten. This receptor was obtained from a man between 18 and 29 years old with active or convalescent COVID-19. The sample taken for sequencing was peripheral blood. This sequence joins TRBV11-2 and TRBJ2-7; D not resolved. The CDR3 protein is CASSLDTEYEQYF. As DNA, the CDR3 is TGTGCCAGCAGCTTAGATACAGAGTACGAGCAGTACTTC.